The TCR beta chain described here comes from a study of T cell changes during pregnancy in multiple sclerosis. Sequencing used immunoSEQ multiplex PCR; TCRdb keeps in-frame clones, though not all of them. The sample contains over 40,000 clones, over 75% of which appear only once. This CDR3 spans 14 amino acids. Germline lookup yields CDR1 MNHEY and CDR2 SVGAGI. V was trimmed by 7 bases and J by 4 bases, leaving 16 bases between them. The chain uses TRBV6-5 and TRBJ1-2; D might be TRBD1 (6 bases). The TCR originated in a female donor in good health, enrolled as a control in a pregnancy study. This material consisted of peripheral blood, taken in the first trimester of pregnancy. This chain's CDR3 is CASTSSRTAYGYTF. CDR3 in DNA: TGTGCCAGCACCTCCTCTAGGACAGCCTATGGCTACACCTTC.